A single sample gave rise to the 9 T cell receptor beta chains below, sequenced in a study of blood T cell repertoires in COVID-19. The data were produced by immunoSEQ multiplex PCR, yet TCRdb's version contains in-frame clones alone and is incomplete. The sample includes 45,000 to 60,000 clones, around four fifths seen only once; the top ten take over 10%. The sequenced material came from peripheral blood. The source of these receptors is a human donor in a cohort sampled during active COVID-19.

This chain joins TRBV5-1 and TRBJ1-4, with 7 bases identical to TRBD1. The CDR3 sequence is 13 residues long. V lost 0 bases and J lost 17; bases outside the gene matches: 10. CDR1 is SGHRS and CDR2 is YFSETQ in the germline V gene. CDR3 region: CASSLGTGGPPFF. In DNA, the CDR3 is TGCGCCAGCAGCTTGGGGACAGGCGGGCCTCCTTTTTTT.

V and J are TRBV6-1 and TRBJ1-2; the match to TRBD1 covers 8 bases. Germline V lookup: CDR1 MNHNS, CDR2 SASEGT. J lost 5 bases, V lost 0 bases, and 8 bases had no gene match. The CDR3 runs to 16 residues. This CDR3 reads CASSEAHRGEGYGYTF. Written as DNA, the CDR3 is TGTGCCAGCAGTGAAGCGCACAGGGGGGAAGGGTATGGCTACACCTTC.

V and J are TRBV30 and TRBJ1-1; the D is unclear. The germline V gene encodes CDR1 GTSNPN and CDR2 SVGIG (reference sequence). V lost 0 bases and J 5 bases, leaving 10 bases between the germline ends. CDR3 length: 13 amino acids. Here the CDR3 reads CAWSVRWETEAFF. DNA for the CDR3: TGTGCCTGGAGTGTAAGGTGGGAGACTGAAGCTTTCTTT.

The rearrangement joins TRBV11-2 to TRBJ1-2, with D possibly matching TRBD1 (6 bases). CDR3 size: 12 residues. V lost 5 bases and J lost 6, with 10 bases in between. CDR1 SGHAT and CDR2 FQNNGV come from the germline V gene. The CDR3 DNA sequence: TGTGCCAGCAGCGTAGGACAGCATGGCTACACCTTC. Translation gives CASSVGQHGYTF.

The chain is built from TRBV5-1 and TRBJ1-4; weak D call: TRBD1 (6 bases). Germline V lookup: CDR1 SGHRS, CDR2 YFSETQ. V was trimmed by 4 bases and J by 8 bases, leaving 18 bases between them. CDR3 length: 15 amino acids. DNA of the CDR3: TGCGCCAGCAGCCGACCCGGACAGATCGGCGAAAAACTGTTTTTT. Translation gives CASSRPGQIGEKLFF.

The CDR3 loop is CAWDRGFWADEQYF. The CDR3 region has the DNA TGTGCCTGGGACAGGGGTTTCTGGGCGGACGAGCAGTACTTC. This rearrangement joins TRBV30 to TRBJ2-7, with TRBD1 matching 8 bases. The germline CDR1 and CDR2 sequences are GTSNPN and SVGIG (reference sequence). V gave up 5 bases and J gave up 5 bases; unmatched junction bases: 11. There are 14 residues in the CDR3. The variable domain in full, completed from reference TRBV30 and TRBJ2-7, reads SQTIHQWPATLVQPVGSPLSLECTVEGTSNPNLYWYRQAAGRGLQLLFYSVGIGQISSEVPQNLSASRPQDRQFILSSKKLLLSDSGFYLCAWDRGFWADEQYFGPGTRLTVT.

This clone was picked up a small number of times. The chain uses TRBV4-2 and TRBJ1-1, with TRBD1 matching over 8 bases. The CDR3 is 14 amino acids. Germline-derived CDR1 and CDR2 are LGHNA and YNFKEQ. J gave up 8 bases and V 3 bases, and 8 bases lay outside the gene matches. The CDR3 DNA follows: TGTGCCAGCAGCCATGATAGACAGGGGCGGGAAGCTTTCTTT. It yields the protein CASSHDRQGREAFF.

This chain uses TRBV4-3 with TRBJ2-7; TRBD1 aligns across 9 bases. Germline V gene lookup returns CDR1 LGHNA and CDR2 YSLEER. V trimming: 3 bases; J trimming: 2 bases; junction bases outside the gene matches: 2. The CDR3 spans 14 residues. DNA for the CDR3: TGCGCCAGCAGCCACGGACAGGGGACCTACGAGCAGTACTTC. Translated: CASSHGQGTYEQYF.

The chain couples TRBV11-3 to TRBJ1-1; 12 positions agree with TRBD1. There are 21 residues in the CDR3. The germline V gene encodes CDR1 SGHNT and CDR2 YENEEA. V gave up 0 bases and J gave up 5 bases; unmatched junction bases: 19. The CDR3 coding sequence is TGTGCCAGCAGCTTAGAGGGAGCGAGGGGACAGGGGGCGCGCAGAAGTACTGAAGCTTTCTTT. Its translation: CASSLEGARGQGARRSTEAFF.